One T cell receptor (beta chain) is described in this entry. Using immunoSEQ multiplex PCR, the repertoire was profiled, and TCRdb retains in-frame clones only, with some absent. The table shows roughly 89,000 clones, with around 93% occurring only once. The sample comes from a study of T cell changes during pregnancy in multiple sclerosis. The V gene's germline CDR1 is MDHEN and CDR2 SYDVKM. Trimming took off 6 bases at V and 8 bases at J, with 10 bases between the two ends. The CDR3 extends over 12 amino acids. The source is a female donor with multiple sclerosis, enrolled in a pregnancy study. The gene calls are TRBV28 and TRBJ2-2; tentative D call: TRBD1 (6 bases). The sample here was peripheral blood, taken in the third trimester of pregnancy. DNA of the CDR3: TGTGCCAGCAGACAGGGATATGGGGAGCTGTTTTTT. As protein: CASRQGYGELFF.